A selection of T cell receptor beta chains follows, all from one sample in a study of blood T cell repertoires in COVID-19. TCRdb's copy holds only in-frame clones and misses some; the assay was immunoSEQ multiplex PCR. Of roughly 380,000 clones in the sample, about 89% were seen once. Sequencing was done on a sample of peripheral blood. Source of these receptors: a woman between 35 and 50 years old with COVID-19, enrolled during active disease. CDR3s leave out the opening cysteine and the closing phenylalanine or tryptophan. Fields, in order: V gene, D gene, CDR3 protein. D genes are given only for firm matches.

v_call: TRBV28
d_call: TRBD1
cdr3_aa: ASSQGGAEPDTQY

v_call: TRBV7-9
d_call: TRBD1
cdr3_aa: ASSLDRGHNYNEQF

v_call: TRBV6-2/TRBV6-3
d_call: TRBD2
cdr3_aa: ASSYAGGNLKETQY

v_call: TRBV5-1
d_call: -
cdr3_aa: ASSLVAGSHEQY

v_call: TRBV27
d_call: -
cdr3_aa: ASSVLQGAPEAF

v_call: TRBV27
d_call: -
cdr3_aa: ASSLYGTHFTEAF

v_call: TRBV5-1
d_call: TRBD1
cdr3_aa: ASSTGTGVIEQY

v_call: TRBV6-5
d_call: -
cdr3_aa: ASSYSSRGSYEQY

v_call: TRBV7-9
d_call: TRBD1
cdr3_aa: ASSSGGQGNTEAF

v_call: TRBV7-9
d_call: TRBD1
cdr3_aa: ASTRSGTGGRVDGYT

v_call: TRBV4-3
d_call: -
cdr3_aa: ASSPSSVSSTDTQY

v_call: TRBV18
d_call: -
cdr3_aa: ASSPTDSHNQPQH

v_call: TRBV27
d_call: TRBD1
cdr3_aa: ASSYRGDRGDEQY

v_call: TRBV10-3
d_call: TRBD2
cdr3_aa: AIRSGTSGYEQY

v_call: TRBV30
d_call: TRBD1
cdr3_aa: AWSVWGQGSYNEQF

v_call: TRBV23-1
d_call: -
cdr3_aa: ASILRDTEAF

v_call: TRBV6-1
d_call: -
cdr3_aa: ASSEAQGNQPQH

v_call: TRBV18
d_call: -
cdr3_aa: ASSRRGEGEKLF

v_call: TRBV15
d_call: -
cdr3_aa: ATSRERGSNQPQH

v_call: TRBV19
d_call: TRBD1
cdr3_aa: ASSTKPGTGVEKLF

v_call: TRBV7-9
d_call: -
cdr3_aa: ASSLGGPSNEKLF

v_call: TRBV27
d_call: TRBD1
cdr3_aa: ASSLGQGLSPLH

v_call: TRBV2
d_call: -
cdr3_aa: ASSNADTQY

v_call: TRBV19
d_call: TRBD1
cdr3_aa: ASSTTGQETQY

v_call: TRBV25-1
d_call: -
cdr3_aa: ASSTNRVEAF

v_call: TRBV5-5
d_call: -
cdr3_aa: ASSLVQGPNQPQH

v_call: TRBV7-3
d_call: TRBD1
cdr3_aa: ASSRSPGTGGGYT

v_call: TRBV27
d_call: -
cdr3_aa: ASSLLAGTEAF

v_call: TRBV5-1
d_call: -
cdr3_aa: ASSLDHGDYGYT

v_call: TRBV5-1
d_call: -
cdr3_aa: ASSSQGPTEAF

v_call: TRBV19
d_call: -
cdr3_aa: ASSISGSRKDTQY

v_call: TRBV13
d_call: -
cdr3_aa: ASSLGRGNTGELF

v_call: TRBV4-1
d_call: TRBD2
cdr3_aa: ASSQEIGGSYETQY

v_call: TRBV11-2
d_call: -
cdr3_aa: ASSLGRDSSYNEQF

v_call: TRBV5-4
d_call: TRBD1
cdr3_aa: ASSLGGTGIETQY

v_call: TRBV18
d_call: TRBD1
cdr3_aa: ASSPTQGAREQY

v_call: TRBV7-3
d_call: TRBD2
cdr3_aa: ASSYFSGGGYNEQF

v_call: TRBV6-6
d_call: TRBD2
cdr3_aa: ASSRRRDYLFYEQY

v_call: TRBV28
d_call: TRBD1
cdr3_aa: ASSGGNERSNQPQH

v_call: TRBV29-1
d_call: -
cdr3_aa: SIGDIAVYGYT

v_call: TRBV6-2/TRBV6-3
d_call: -
cdr3_aa: ASSFLPEKLF

v_call: TRBV27
d_call: TRBD1
cdr3_aa: ASSSPGGAPLH

v_call: TRBV21-1
d_call: -
cdr3_aa: ASYGTGGRNQPQH

v_call: TRBV9
d_call: -
cdr3_aa: ASSALMNTEAF

v_call: TRBV11-2
d_call: TRBD1
cdr3_aa: ASSFLGTGEQF

v_call: TRBV6-6
d_call: -
cdr3_aa: ASSHTGGGSYEQY

v_call: TRBV27
d_call: -
cdr3_aa: ASRRGFGGKANQPQH

v_call: TRBV11-1
d_call: -
cdr3_aa: ASSVQRARETQY

v_call: TRBV10-3
d_call: TRBD2
cdr3_aa: AISDPRGGYNEQF

v_call: TRBV5-1
d_call: -
cdr3_aa: ASSLKLDSPLH

v_call: TRBV5-1
d_call: TRBD1
cdr3_aa: ASSRGQGAGEGYGYT

v_call: TRBV6-5
d_call: TRBD1
cdr3_aa: ASRTGSNQPQH

v_call: TRBV27
d_call: TRBD1
cdr3_aa: ASSSGTGLAGYT

v_call: TRBV24-1
d_call: TRBD1
cdr3_aa: ATSDPGQGDQPQH

v_call: TRBV5-6
d_call: -
cdr3_aa: ASSLLVQETQY

v_call: TRBV9
d_call: -
cdr3_aa: ASSVGGSSEAF

v_call: TRBV5-1
d_call: TRBD1
cdr3_aa: ASSLDGQGFYNEQF